This T cell receptor (beta chain) was retrieved from a study of control samples from healthy donors and cancer patients. Germline lookup yields CDR1 LNHDA and CDR2 SQIVND (reference sequence). The germline V and J ends were trimmed by 0 bases and 0 bases, with 12 bases remaining between them. CDR3 size: 16 residues. TCRdb's table, derived via immunoSEQ multiplex PCR, lists solely in-frame clones and lacks some. Counted here are around 190,000 clones, over 85% occurring once; the ten biggest clones make up 1.4%. The chain is built from TRBV19 and TRBJ2-7; possibly TRBD1 or TRBD2 for D (5 bases each). The sample taken for sequencing was blood. The source of this sequence is a man aged 25-45 years in good health. CDR3 sequence: CASSIDSGTFSYEQYF. In DNA, the CDR3 is TGTGCCAGTAGTATAGATAGTGGGACGTTCTCCTACGAGCAGTACTTC.